One T cell receptor beta chain is described in this entry. What it recognizes is unknown. V was clipped by 3 bases and J by 4 bases; unmatched bases: 7. Germline V gene lookup returns CDR1 SGDLS and CDR2 YYNGEE. CDR3 length: 15 amino acids. These data come from a study of T cell responses to AZD1222 COVID-19 vaccine. Study-wide points: Reports say nearly half of spike-specific TCRs go after unmutated variant regions. Donors were largely white British and mainly female; clonal diversity was possibly underestimated.

Method: immunoSEQ multiplex PCR; TCRdb's copy keeps in-frame clones and lacks some. The table includes around 120,000 clones, about 82% detected once. The clonotype comes from an adult who received the AZD1222 COVID-19 vaccine. The V gene is TRBV9, the J gene TRBJ2-7; 10 nucleotides align to TRBD1. The source was peripheral blood, collected 28 days after the second AZD1222 dose. For the CDR3, the DNA is TGTGCCAGCAGCGCCCGGGGGGACAGGGGATACGAGCAGTACTTC. As protein: CASSARGDRGYEQYF.